This T cell receptor (beta chain) was captured in a study of T cell changes during pregnancy in multiple sclerosis. Sequenced by immunoSEQ multiplex PCR; TCRdb stores in-frame clones only, minus some. The sample lists approximately 96,000 clones; about 90% were seen once. Trimming shortened V by 2 bases and J by 6 bases, and 18 bases separated the two germline ends. This CDR3 spans 16 amino acids. Germline V gene sequence: CDR1 SGHVS, CDR2 FQNEAQ. This TCR was sampled from a female donor in good health, enrolled as a control in a pregnancy study. V gene TRBV7-8 combines with J gene TRBJ2-3; D unclear. The sequencing here drew on peripheral blood, taken after pregnancy. The CDR3 DNA reads as TGTGCCAGCAGCTTAAAACGGCAGCGCGTATGGGATACGCAGTATTTT. Translating gives CASSLKRQRVWDTQYF.